This T cell receptor (beta chain) was captured in a study of blood T cell repertoires in COVID-19. Background on the study: Material from acute and convalescent COVID-19 was sourced from the United States, Italy and Spain.

Patients in Seattle were enrolled during active infection, then followed longitudinally. In this sample, this clone turned up once. Deletions cut 4 bases from V and 8 bases from J, with 20 bases between. There are 15 residues in the CDR3. From germline, CDR1 is SGHAT and CDR2 FQNNGV. Authors' analysis steps: Amplification from reference gene primers served as the basis for estimated nucleated cell counts. TCRdb's copy holds only in-frame clones and misses some; the assay was immunoSEQ multiplex PCR. V, J and clone size are taken as reported in that table, and D and trimming were inferred from the DNA itself. The table lists 150,000 or so clones, 75% to 90% of them singletons.

What was sequenced was peripheral blood. The clonotype originates from a man in his late teens or twenties with COVID-19, enrolled during active disease. The chain is built from TRBV11-2 and TRBJ1-2; tentatively, D is TRBD1 (5 bases). In DNA, the CDR3 is TGTGCCAGCAGCTCGAGACCAGGGCGCGGGAGAGGCTACACCTTC. As protein: CASSSRPGRGRGYTF.